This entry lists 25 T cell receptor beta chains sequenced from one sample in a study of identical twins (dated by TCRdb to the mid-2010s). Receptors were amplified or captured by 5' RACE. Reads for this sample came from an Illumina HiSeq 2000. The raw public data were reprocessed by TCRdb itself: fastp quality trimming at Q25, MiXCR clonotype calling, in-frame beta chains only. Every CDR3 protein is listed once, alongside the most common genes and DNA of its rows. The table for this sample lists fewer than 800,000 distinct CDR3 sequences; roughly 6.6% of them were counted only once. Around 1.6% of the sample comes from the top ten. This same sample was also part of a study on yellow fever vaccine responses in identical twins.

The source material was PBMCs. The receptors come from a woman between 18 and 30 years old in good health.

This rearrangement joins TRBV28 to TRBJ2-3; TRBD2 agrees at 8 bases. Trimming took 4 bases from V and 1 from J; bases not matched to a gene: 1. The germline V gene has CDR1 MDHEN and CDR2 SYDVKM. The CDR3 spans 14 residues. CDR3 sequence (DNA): TGTGCCAGCAGTTCACTAGCGGGCACAGATACGCAGTATTTT. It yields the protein CASSSLAGTDTQYF.

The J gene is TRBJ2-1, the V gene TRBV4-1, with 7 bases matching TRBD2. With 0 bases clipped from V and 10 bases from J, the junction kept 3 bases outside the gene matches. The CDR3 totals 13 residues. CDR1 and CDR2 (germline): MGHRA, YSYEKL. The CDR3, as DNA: TGCGCCAGCAGCCAAGACGTCGGGAGGGAGCAGTTCTTC. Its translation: CASSQDVGREQFF.

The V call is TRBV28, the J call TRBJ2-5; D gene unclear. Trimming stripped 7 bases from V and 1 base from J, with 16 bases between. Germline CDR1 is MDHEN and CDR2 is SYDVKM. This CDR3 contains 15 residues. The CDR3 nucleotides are TGTGCCAGCAACCTATTTGATAGTACCCAAGAGACCCAGTACTTC. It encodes CASNLFDSTQETQYF.

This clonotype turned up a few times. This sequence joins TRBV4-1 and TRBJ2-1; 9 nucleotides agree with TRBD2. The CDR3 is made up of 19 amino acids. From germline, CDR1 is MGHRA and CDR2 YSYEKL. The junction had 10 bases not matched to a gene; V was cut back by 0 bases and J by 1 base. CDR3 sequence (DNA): TGCGCCAGCAGCCAAGAAGGAGCGGGGGGCCTCGTTTCCTACAATGAGCAGTTCTTC. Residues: CASSQEGAGGLVSYNEQFF.

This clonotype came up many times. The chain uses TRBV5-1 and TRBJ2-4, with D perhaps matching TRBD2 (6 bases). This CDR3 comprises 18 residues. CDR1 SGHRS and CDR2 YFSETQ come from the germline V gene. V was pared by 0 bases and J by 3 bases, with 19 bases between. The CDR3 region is CASSLAKQAMGGKNIQYF. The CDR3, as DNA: TGCGCCAGCAGCTTGGCCAAACAGGCGATGGGAGGCAAAAACATTCAGTACTTC.

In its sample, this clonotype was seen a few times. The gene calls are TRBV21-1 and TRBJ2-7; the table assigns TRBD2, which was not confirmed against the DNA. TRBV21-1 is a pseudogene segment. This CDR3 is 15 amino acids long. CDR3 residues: CASSKEAGLSYEQYF. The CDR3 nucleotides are TGTGCCAGCAGCAAAGAGGCAGGGCTCTCCTACGAGCAGTACTTC.

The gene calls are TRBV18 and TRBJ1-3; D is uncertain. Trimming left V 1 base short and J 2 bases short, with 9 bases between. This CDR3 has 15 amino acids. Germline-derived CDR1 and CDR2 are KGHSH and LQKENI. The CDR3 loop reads CASSPLLGTGNTIYF. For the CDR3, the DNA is TGTGCCAGCTCACCACTGCTGGGGACTGGAAACACCATATATTTT.

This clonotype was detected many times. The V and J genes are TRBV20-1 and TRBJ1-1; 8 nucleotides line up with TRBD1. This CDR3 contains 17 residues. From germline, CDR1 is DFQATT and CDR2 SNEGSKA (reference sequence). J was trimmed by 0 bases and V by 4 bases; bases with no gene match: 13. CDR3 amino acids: CSATATGGSSMNTEAFF. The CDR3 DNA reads TGCAGTGCTACCGCCACAGGGGGTTCTTCCATGAACACTGAAGCTTTCTTT.

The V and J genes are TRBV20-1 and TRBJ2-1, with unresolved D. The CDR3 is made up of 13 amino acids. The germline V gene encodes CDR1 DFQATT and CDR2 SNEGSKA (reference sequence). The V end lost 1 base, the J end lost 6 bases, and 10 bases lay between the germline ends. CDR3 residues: CSARGSASNEQFF. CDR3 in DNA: TGCAGTGCTAGAGGGTCGGCCTCCAATGAGCAGTTCTTC.

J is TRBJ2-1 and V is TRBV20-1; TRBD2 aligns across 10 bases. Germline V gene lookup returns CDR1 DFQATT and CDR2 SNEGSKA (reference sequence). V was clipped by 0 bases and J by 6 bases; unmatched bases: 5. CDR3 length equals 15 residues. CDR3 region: CSARDQRGGINEQFF. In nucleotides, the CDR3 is TGCAGTGCTAGAGATCAGCGGGGGGGTATCAATGAGCAGTTCTTC.

CDR3 sequence: CASSLARTSGRAKEQYF. The CDR3 DNA sequence: TGTGCCAGCAGCTTAGCGAGGACTAGCGGGAGGGCGAAGGAGCAGTACTTC. J is TRBJ2-7 and V is TRBV7-2, with 15 bases fitting TRBD2. The CDR3 sequence is 17 residues long. Germline V gene sequence: CDR1 SGHTA, CDR2 FQGNSA. With V trimmed by 0 bases and J by 7 bases, 7 bases remained unmatched.

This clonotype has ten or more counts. CDR3 sequence: CASSQQDLVFGEKLFF. The DNA of the CDR3 is TGCGCCAGCAGCCAACAGGACCTGGTATTCGGTGAAAAACTGTTTTTT. The chain recombines TRBV4-1 with TRBJ1-4; D remains ambiguous. This CDR3 is built from 16 residues. V shed 2 bases and J shed 7 bases, with 17 bases lying between them. CDR1 and CDR2 (germline): MGHRA, YSYEKL.

For the CDR3, the DNA is TGCAGCTTCGGGACAGGGGTTCGCACAGATACGCAGTATTTT. Translation: CSFGTGVRTDTQYF. The rearrangement uses TRBV29-1 and TRBJ2-3; 10 bases line up with TRBD1. The CDR3 has 14 amino acids. Looked up from germline, CDR1 is SQVTM and CDR2 is ANQGSEA. Trimming took 8 bases from V and 1 from J; bases not matched to a gene: 6.

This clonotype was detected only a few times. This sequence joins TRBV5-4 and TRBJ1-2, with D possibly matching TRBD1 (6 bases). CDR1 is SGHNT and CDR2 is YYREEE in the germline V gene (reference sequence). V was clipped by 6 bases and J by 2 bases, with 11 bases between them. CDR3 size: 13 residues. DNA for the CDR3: TGTGCCAGCAATTTCAGGGGCAACTATGGCTACACCTTC. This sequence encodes CASNFRGNYGYTF.

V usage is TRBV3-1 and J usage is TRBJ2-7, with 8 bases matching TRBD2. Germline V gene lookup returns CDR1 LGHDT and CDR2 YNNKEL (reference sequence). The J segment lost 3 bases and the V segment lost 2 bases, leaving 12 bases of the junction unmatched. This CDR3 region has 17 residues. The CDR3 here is CASSQSWEGLGVYEQYF. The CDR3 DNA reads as TGTGCCAGCAGCCAATCCTGGGAGGGACTAGGTGTCTACGAGCAGTACTTC.

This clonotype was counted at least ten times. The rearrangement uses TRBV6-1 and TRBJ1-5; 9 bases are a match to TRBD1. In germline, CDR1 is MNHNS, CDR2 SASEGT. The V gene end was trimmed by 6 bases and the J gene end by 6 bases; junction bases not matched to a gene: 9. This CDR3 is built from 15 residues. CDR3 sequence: CASRSGGQGSQPQHF. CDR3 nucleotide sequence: TGTGCCAGCAGATCGGGCGGACAGGGGAGTCAGCCCCAGCATTTT.

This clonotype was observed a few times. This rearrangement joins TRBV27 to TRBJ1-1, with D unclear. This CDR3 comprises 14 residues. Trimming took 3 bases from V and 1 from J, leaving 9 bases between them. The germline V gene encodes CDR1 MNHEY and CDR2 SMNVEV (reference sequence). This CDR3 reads CASSFVGGNTEAFF. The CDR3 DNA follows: TGTGCCAGCAGTTTCGTAGGAGGGAACACTGAAGCTTTCTTT.

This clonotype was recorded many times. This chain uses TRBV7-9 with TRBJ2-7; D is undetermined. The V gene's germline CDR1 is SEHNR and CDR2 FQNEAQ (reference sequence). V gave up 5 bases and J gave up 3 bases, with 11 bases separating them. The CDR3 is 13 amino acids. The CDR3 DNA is TGTGCCAGCAGCACAGACGTACTCTACGAGCAGTACGTC. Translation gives CASSTDVLYEQYV.

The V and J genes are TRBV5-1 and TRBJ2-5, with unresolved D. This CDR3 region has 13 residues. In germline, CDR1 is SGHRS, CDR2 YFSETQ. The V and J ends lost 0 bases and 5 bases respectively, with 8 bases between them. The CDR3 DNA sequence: TGCGCCAGCAGCTTGGCCCAGATGGAGACCCAGTACTTC. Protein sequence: CASSLAQMETQYF. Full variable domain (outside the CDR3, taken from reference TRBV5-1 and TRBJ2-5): KAGVTQTPRYLIKTRGQQVTLSCSPISGHRSVSWYQQTPGQGLQFLFEYFSETQRNKGNFPGRFSGRQFSNSRSEMNVSTLELGDSALYLCASSLAQMETQYFGPGTRLLVL.

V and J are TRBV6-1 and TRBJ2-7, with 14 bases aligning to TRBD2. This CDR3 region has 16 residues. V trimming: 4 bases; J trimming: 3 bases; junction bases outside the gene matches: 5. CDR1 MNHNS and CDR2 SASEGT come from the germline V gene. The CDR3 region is CASSGLAGGPVYEQYF. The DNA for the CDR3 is TGTGCCAGCAGTGGACTAGCGGGAGGGCCCGTCTACGAGCAGTACTTC.

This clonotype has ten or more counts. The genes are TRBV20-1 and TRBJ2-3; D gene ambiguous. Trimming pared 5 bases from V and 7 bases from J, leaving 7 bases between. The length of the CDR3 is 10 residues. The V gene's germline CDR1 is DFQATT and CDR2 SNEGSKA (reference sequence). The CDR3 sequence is CSAESHTQYF. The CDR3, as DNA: TGCAGTGCTGAGTCGCATACGCAGTATTTT.

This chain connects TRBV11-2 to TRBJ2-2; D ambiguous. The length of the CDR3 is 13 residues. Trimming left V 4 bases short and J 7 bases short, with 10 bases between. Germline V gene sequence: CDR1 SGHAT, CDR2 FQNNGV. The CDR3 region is CASSSQTFGELFF. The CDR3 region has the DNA TGTGCCAGCAGCTCACAGACTTTCGGGGAGCTGTTTTTT.

DNA for the CDR3: TGTGCCAGCAGTGACGGCGAACTTGGCTACACCTTC. This codes for CASSDGELGYTF. The chain uses TRBV6-1 and TRBJ1-2; D gene ambiguous. The CDR3 extends over 12 amino acids. CDR1 and CDR2 (germline): MNHNS, SASEGT. V was cut by 3 bases and J by 7 bases, with 9 bases left in between.

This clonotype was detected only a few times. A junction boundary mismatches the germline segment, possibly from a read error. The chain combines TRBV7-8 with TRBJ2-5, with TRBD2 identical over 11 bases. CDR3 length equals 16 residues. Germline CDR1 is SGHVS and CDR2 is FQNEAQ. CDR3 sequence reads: CASRSTSGSILETQHF. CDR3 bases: TGTGCCAGCAGGTCTACTAGCGGGAGTATTTTAGAGACCCAGCACTTC. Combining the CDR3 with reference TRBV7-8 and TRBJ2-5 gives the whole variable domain GAGVSQSPRYKVAKRGQDVALRCDPISGHVSLFWYQQALGQGPEFLTYFQNEAQLDKSGLPSDRFFAERPEGSVSTLKIQRTQQEDSAVYLCASRSTSGSILETQHFGPGTRLLVL.

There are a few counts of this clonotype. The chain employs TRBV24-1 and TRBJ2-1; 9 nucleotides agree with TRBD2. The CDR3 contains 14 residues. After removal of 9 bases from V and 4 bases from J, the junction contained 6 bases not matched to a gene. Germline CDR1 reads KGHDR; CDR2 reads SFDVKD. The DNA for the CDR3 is TGTGCCACCCGCGGGAGGGAAAATTACAATGAGCAGTTCTTC. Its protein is CATRGRENYNEQFF.